Presented here are 6 T cell receptor beta chains from one specimen sequenced in a study of blood T cell repertoires in COVID-19. The assay was immunoSEQ multiplex PCR, and TCRdb's table has in-frame clones only and misses some. The table records around 170,000 clones, roughly four fifths of them present only once. The sample comprised peripheral blood. These receptors all come from a woman aged 70-85 years with COVID-19, enrolled during active disease.

The genes are TRBV5-5 and TRBJ2-5; D gene unclear. The germline gives CDR1 SGHKS, CDR2 YYEKEE (reference sequence). Trimming cost V 0 bases and J 5 bases, with 5 bases left between them. The CDR3 length is 12 residues. The CDR3 here is CASSLGLETQYF. CDR3 sequence (DNA): TGTGCCAGCAGCTTGGGTCTCGAGACCCAGTACTTC.

The V gene is TRBV28, the J gene TRBJ2-4; D possibly corresponds to TRBD1 (5 bases). Germline CDR1 MDHEN, CDR2 SYDVKM. Trimming cost V 6 bases and J 6 bases, with 6 bases left between them. The CDR3 is 11 amino acids. In DNA, the CDR3 is TGTGCCAGCAGAGGGGTAAACATTCAGTACTTC. This codes for CASRGVNIQYF.

The chain links TRBV19 to TRBJ2-7, with 9 nucleotides matching TRBD2. The CDR3 has 14 amino acids. The V and J ends lost 7 bases and 3 bases, in that order; junction bases with no gene match: 7. The germline CDR1 and CDR2 sequences are LNHDA and SQIVND (reference sequence). CDR3 in amino acids: CASKLAGEGYEQYF. Here the CDR3 DNA reads TGTGCCAGTAAGTTAGCGGGAGAGGGCTACGAGCAGTACTTC.

The genes are TRBV25-1 and TRBJ1-2, with 9 positions matching TRBD1. CDR1 is MGHDK, CDR2 SYGVNS, per germline. The CDR3 loop spans 14 amino acids. V was pared by 1 base and J by 6 bases, with 3 bases of the junction left unmatched. CDR3 DNA sequence: TGTGCCAGCAGTGAATTGGGACAGGGTAATGGCTACACCTTC. As protein: CASSELGQGNGYTF.

This chain uses TRBV10-1 with TRBJ2-3; 7 nucleotides agree with TRBD1. Germline V lookup: CDR1 WNHNN, CDR2 SYGVQD (reference sequence). J gave up 0 bases and V 0 bases, and 6 bases lay outside the gene matches. The CDR3 covers 17 residues. CDR3 in amino acids: CASSESGTGASTDTQYF. Here the CDR3 DNA reads TGCGCCAGCAGTGAGTCTGGCACAGGGGCGAGCACAGATACGCAGTATTTT.

The chain carries TRBV19 and TRBJ2-2, with a possible D match to TRBD2 (6 bases). Germline V lookup: CDR1 LNHDA, CDR2 SQIVND (reference sequence). Deletions cut 7 bases from V and 0 bases from J, with 18 bases between. This CDR3 spans 17 amino acids. CDR3 DNA: TGTGCCAGTAAGCGATGGGACGGGAGATCGAACACCGGGGAGCTGTTTTTT. This gives the protein CASKRWDGRSNTGELFF.